The entry that follows covers one T cell receptor (beta chain) sequence. Its antigen is unidentified. The entry originates in a study of cytomegalovirus exposure and HLA in healthy donors. Study conclusions and caveats: Most TCR sequences were uncommon, yet certain public TCRs appeared in many donors.

Germline CDR1 SGHTA, CDR2 FQGNSA. After removal of 4 bases from V and 3 bases from J, the junction contained 8 bases not matched to a gene. The CDR3 has 15 amino acids. Generated by immunoSEQ multiplex PCR, the TCRdb table keeps only in-frame clones and is missing some. The sample holds tens of thousands of clones, around four fifths seen once. This receptor was obtained from a man aged 25-45 years in good health and CMV-seronegative. J is TRBJ1-2 and V is TRBV7-2; 7 positions match TRBD1. The specimen was PBMCs. The CDR3 reads CASSSLITGDYGYTF. The CDR3 coding sequence is TGTGCCAGCAGCTCCCTAATAACAGGGGACTATGGCTACACCTTC.